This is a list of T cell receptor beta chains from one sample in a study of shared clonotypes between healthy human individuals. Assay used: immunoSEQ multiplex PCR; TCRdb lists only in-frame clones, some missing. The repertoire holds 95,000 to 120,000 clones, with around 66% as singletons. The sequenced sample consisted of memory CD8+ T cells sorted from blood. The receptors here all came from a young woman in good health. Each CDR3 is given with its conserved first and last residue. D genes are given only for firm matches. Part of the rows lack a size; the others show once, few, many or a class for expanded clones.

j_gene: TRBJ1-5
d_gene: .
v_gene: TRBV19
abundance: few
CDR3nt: TGTGCCAGTAGTGAGGGGTTGGGTCAGCCCCAGCATTTT
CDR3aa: CASSEGLGQPQHF

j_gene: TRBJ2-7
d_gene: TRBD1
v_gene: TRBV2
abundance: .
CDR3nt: TGTGCCAGCAGTGCCGGGACAGGGGTGGCCTACGAGCAGTACTTC
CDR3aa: CASSAGTGVAYEQYF

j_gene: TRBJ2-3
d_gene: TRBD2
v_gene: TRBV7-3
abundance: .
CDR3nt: TGTGCCAGCAGCCCAGGGAGGGCTGATACGCAGTATTTT
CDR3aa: CASSPGRADTQYF

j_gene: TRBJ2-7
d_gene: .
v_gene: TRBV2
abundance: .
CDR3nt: TGTGCCAGCAGTGGATTAGGGGGCTCCTACGAGCAGTACTTC
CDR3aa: CASSGLGGSYEQYF

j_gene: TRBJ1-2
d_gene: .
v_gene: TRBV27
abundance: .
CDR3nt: TGTGCCAGCAGTCCCATCCCATCCCCTGCCGGGCCAGGGGTCGACTATGGCTACACCTTC
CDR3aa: CASSPIPSPAGPGVDYGYTF

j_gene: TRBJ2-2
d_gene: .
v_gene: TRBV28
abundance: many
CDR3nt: TGTGCCAGCAGTGTAACGCGCGCTCTGCGGGTAAACACCGGGGAGCTGTTTTTT
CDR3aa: CASSVTRALRVNTGELFF

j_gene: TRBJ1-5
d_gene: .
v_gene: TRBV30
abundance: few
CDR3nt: TGTGCCTGCGATGGAGGGGTCAGCCAGCCCCAGCATTTT
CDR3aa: CACDGGVSQPQHF

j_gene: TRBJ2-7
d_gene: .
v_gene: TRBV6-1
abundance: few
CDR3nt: TGTGCCAGCAGTGTGCAATCGAGGGCCTACGAGCAGTACTTC
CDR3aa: CASSVQSRAYEQYF

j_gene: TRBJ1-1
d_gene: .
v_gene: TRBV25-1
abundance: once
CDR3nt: TGTGCCAGCAGTACCCACCAACAGGGAGCCGACAGTGAAGCTTTCTTT
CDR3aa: CASSTHQQGADSEAFF

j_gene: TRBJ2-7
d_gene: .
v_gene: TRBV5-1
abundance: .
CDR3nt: TGCGCCAGCAGCTTGGAACTTATCTCACCCTACGAGCAGTACTTC
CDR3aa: CASSLELISPYEQYF

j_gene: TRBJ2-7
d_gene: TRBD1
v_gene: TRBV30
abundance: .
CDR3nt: TGTGCCTGGAGTCTCAAGGGGGCCGAGCAGTACTTC
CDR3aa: CAWSLKGAEQYF

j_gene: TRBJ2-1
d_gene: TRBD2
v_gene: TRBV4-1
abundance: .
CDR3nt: TGCGCCAGCAGCCAAGTGGTAATAGCGGGGGGATACAATGAGCAGTTCTTC
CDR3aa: CASSQVVIAGGYNEQFF

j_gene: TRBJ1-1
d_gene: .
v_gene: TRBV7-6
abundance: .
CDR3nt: TGTGCCAGCAGCTTCGGGCCCAGGGCGGCGGGGACTGAAGCTTTCTTT
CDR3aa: CASSFGPRAAGTEAFF

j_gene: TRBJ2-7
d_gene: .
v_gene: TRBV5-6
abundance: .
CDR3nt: TGTGCCAGCAGCTTGGGGATGACCTACGAGCAGTACTTC
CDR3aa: CASSLGMTYEQYF

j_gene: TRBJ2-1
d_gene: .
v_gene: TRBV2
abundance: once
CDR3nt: TGTGCCAGCCAGTTAGCCACTTCTAGGCCCCACAATGAGCAGTTCTTC
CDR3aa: CASQLATSRPHNEQFF

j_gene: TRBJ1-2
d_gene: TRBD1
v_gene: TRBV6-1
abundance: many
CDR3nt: TGTGCCAGCAGTGGGACAGGGTACAATGGCTACACCTTC
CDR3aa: CASSGTGYNGYTF

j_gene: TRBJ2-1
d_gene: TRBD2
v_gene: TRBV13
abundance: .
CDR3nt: TGTGCCAGCAGCTTAACTAGCGGGGGGAGTAGGAATGAGCAGTTCTTC
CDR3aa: CASSLTSGGSRNEQFF

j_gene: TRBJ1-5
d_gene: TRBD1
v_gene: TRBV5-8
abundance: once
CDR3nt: TGTGCCAGCAGCTTGGAACAGGGGTCTTATCAGCCCCAGCATTTT
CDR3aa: CASSLEQGSYQPQHF

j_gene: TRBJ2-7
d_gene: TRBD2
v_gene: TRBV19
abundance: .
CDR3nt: TGTGCCAGTAGTTGGAAGATGGGACTAGCTTCCTACGAGCAGTACTTC
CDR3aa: CASSWKMGLASYEQYF

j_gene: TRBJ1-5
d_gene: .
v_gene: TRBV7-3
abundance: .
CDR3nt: TGTGCCAGCAGCTTAAATTTTGGGCAGCCCCAGCATTTT
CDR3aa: CASSLNFGQPQHF

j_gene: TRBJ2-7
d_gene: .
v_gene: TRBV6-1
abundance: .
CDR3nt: TGTGCCAGCAGTGAATTCCCCATCCCCCTGGCTAGAGGTCTGGGATACGAGCAGTACTTC
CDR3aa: CASSEFPIPLARGLGYEQYF